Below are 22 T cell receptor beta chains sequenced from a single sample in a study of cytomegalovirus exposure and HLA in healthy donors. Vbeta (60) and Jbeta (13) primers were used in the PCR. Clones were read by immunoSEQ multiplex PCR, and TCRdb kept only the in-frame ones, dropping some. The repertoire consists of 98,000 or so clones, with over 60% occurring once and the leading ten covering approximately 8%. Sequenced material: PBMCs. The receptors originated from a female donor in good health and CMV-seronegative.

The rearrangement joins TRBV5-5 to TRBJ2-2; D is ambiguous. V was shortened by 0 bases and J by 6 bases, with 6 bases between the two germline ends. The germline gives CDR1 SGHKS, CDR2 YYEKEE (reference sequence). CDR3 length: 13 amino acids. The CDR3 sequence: CASSLVFPGELFF. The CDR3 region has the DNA TGTGCCAGCAGCTTGGTATTTCCCGGGGAGCTGTTTTTT.

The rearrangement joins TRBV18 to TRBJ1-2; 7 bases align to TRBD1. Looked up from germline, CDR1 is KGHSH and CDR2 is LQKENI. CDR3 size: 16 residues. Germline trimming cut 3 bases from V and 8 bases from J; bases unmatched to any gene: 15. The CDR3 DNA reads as TGTGCCAGCTCACCCCAGCAGGGGGATTCTGGTAGCGGCTACACCTTC. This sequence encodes CASSPQQGDSGSGYTF.

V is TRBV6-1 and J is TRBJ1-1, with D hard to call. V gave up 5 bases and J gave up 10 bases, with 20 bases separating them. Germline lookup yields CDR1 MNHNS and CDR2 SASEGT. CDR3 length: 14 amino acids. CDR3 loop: CASSTLQVVNGAFF. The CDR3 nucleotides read TGTGCCAGCAGTACACTCCAGGTGGTTAATGGAGCTTTCTTT.

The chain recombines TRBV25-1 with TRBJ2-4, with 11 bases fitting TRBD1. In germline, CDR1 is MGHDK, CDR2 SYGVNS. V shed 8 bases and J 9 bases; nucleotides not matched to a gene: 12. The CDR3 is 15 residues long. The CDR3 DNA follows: TGTGCCAGCCGCGGGACAGGGGGTGATCGGAGCATTCAGTACTTC. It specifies CASRGTGGDRSIQYF. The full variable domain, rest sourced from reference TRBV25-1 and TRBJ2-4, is EADIYQTPRYLVIGTGKKITLECSQTMGHDKMYWYQQDPGMELHLIHYSYGVNSTEKGDLSSESTVSRIRTEHFPLTLESARPSHTSQYLCASRGTGGDRSIQYFGAGTRLSVL.

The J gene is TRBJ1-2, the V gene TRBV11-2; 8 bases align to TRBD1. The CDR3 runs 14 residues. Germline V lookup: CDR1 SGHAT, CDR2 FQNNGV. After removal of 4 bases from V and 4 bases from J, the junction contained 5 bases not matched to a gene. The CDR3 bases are TGTGCCAGCAGCTCGAACCAGGGGGCCTATGGCTACACCTTC. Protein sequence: CASSSNQGAYGYTF. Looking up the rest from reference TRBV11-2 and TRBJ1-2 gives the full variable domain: EAGVAQSPRYKIIEKRQSVAFWCNPISGHATLYWYQQILGQGPKLLIQFQNNGVVDDSQLPKDRFSAERLKGVDSTLKIQPAKLEDSAVYLCASSSNQGAYGYTFGSGTRLTVV.

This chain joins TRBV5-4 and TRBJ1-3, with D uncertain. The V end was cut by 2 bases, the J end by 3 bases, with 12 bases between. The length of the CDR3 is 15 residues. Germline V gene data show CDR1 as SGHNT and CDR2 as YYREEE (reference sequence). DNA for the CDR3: TGTGCCAGCAGCTTCACAGCGGAGGGTGGAAACACCATATATTTT. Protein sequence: CASSFTAEGGNTIYF.

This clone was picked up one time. CDR3 protein: CASSNDNGRIGNEQFF. The CDR3 DNA sequence: TGTGCCAGCAGCAACGATAATGGGAGAATAGGCAATGAGCAGTTCTTC. This sequence joins TRBV7-2 and TRBJ2-1; possibly TRBD2 for D (5 bases). Trimming removed 5 bases from V and 6 bases from J, with 20 bases in between. The CDR3 has 16 residues. Germline loops: CDR1 SGHTA, CDR2 FQGNSA.

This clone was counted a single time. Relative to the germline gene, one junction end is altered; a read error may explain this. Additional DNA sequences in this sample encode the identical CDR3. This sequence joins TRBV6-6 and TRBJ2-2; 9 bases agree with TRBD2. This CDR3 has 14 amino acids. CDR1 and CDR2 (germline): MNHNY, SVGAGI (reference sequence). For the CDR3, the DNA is TGTGCCAGCAGCGGACTAGCGAACACCGGAGAGCTGTTTTTT. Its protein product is CASSGLANTGELFF.

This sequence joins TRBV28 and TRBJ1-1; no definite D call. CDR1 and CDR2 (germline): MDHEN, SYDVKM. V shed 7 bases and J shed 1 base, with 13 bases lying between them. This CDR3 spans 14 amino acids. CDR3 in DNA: TGTGCCAGCACCCTAACCCGAGGGAACACTGAAGCTTTCTTT. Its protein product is CASTLTRGNTEAFF.

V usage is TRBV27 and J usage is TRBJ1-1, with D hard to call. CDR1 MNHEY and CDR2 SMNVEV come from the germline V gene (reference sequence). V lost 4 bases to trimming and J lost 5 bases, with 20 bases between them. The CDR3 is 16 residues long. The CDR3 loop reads CASSSHFGGPRTEAFF. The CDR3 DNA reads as TGTGCCAGCAGTTCCCACTTCGGAGGGCCGAGAACTGAAGCTTTCTTT.

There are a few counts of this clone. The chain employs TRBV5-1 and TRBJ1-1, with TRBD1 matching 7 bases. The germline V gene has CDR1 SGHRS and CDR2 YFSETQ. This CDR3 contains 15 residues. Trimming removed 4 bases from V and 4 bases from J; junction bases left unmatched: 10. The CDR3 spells CASSPEVTGATEAFF. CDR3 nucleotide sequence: TGCGCCAGCAGCCCTGAGGTCACAGGGGCCACTGAAGCTTTCTTT.

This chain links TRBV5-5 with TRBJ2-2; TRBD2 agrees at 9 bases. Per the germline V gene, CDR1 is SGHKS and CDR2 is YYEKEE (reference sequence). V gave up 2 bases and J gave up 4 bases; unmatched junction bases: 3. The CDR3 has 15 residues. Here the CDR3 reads CASSFPLAGTGELFF. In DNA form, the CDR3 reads TGTGCCAGCAGCTTTCCACTAGCGGGCACCGGGGAGCTGTTTTTT.

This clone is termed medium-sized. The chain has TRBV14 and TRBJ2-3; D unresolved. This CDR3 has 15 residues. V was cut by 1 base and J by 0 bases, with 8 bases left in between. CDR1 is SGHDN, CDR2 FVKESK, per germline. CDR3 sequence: CASSQGTTSTDTQYF. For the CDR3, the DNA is TGTGCCAGCAGCCAAGGCACTACTAGCACAGATACGCAGTATTTT.

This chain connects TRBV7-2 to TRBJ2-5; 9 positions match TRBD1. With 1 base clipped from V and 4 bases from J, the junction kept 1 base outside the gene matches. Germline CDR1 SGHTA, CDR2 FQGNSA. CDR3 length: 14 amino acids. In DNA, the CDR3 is TGTGCCAGCAGCTTAGACAGGGGGCGAGAGACCCAGTACTTC. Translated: CASSLDRGRETQYF.

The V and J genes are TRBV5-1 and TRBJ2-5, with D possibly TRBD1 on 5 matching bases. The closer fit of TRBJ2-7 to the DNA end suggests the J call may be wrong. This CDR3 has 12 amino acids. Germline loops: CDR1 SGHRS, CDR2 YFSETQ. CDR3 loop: CASSRLQGEQYF. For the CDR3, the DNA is TGCGCCAGCAGCAGGCTCCAGGGCGAGCAGTACTTC.

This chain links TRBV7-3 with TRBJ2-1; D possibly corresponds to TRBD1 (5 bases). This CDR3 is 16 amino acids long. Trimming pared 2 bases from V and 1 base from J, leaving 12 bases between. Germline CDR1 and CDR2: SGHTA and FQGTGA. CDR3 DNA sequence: TGTGCCAGCAGCTTAGTAGGGGCTACTTCCTACAATGAGCAGTTCTTC. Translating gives CASSLVGATSYNEQFF.

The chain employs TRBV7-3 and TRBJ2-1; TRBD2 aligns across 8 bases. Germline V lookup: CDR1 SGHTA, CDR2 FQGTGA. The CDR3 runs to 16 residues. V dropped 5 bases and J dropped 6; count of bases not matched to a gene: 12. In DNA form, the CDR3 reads TGTGCCAGCAGCGCCCAACTAGCGGCGCCCCTCAATGAGCAGTTCTTC. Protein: CASSAQLAAPLNEQFF.

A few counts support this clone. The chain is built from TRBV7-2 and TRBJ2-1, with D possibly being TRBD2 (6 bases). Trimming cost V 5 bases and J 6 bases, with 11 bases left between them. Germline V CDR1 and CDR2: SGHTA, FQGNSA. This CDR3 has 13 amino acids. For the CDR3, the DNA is TGTGCCAGCAGCCGGGGACTGGGCAATGAGCAGTTCTTC. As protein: CASSRGLGNEQFF.

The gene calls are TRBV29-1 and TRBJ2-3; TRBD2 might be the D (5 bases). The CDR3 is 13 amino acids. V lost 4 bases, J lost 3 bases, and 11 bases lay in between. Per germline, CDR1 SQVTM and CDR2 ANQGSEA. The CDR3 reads CSVGRLQTDTQYF. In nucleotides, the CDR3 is TGCAGCGTTGGGAGGCTACAGACAGATACGCAGTATTTT.

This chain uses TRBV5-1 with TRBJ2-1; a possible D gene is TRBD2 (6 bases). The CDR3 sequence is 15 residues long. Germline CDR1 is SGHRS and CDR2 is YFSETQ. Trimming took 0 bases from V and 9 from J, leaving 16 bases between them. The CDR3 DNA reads TGCGCCAGCAGCTTGGCCGTAGGGGAGGTCAGTGAGCAGTTCTTC. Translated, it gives CASSLAVGEVSEQFF.

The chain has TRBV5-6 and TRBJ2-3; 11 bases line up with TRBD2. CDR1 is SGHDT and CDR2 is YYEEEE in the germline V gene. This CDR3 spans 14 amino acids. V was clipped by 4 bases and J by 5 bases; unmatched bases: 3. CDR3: CASSLGLAVDTQYF. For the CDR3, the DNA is TGTGCCAGCAGCCTGGGACTAGCGGTAGATACGCAGTATTTT.

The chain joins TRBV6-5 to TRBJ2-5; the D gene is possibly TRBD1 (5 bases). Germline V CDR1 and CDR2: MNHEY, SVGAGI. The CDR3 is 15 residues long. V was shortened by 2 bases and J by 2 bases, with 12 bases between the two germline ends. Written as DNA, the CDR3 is TGTGCCAGCAGTTACGCTGACAGAATTCAAGAGACCCAGTACTTC. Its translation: CASSYADRIQETQYF.